These 16 T cell receptor beta chains were all obtained from the same sample, sequenced in a study of T cell responses to AZD1222 COVID-19 vaccine. Libraries were prepared by immunoSEQ multiplex PCR; TCRdb keeps only in-frame clonotypes and omits some of them. There are some 25,000 clones in the sample; 86% occur only once, and 7% to 8.5% lies in the top ten. Specimen: peripheral blood, collected 28 days after the second AZD1222 dose. The receptors derive from an adult who received the AZD1222 COVID-19 vaccine.

The chain carries TRBV7-8 and TRBJ1-2; 8 bases are shared with TRBD1. Trimming took 2 bases from V and 5 from J; bases not matched to a gene: 7. CDR3 length equals 15 residues. Germline V gene sequence: CDR1 SGHVS, CDR2 FQNEAQ. The CDR3 protein is CASSLSQGAGYGYTF. CDR3 coding DNA: TGTGCCAGCAGCTTAAGCCAGGGGGCAGGATATGGCTACACCTTC.

The rearrangement links TRBV11-3 to TRBJ2-3; D is ambiguous. Trimming left V 0 bases short and J 6 bases short, with 22 bases between. This CDR3 region has 18 residues. The germline V gene has CDR1 SGHNT and CDR2 YENEEA. CDR3 sequence (DNA): TGTGCCAGCAGCTTAGATCCTCCACTACCCGCTGCGTCGGATACGCAGTATTTT. Protein product: CASSLDPPLPAASDTQYF.

The genes are TRBV5-5 and TRBJ1-3, with a possible D match to TRBD1 (5 bases). Germline CDR1 reads SGHKS; CDR2 reads YYEKEE (reference sequence). The CDR3 length is 17 residues. The ends were cut back, 0 bases at V and 0 bases at J, with 13 bases in the middle. The CDR3: CASSLAPGLTSGNTIYF. In DNA, the CDR3 is TGTGCCAGCAGCTTGGCCCCAGGGCTGACCTCTGGAAACACCATATATTTT.

J is TRBJ2-1 and V is TRBV28; 7 bases are shared with TRBD2. Losses at the gene ends were 6 bases for V and 1 base for J; bases not matched to a gene: 12. There are 17 residues in the CDR3. Germline CDR1 reads MDHEN; CDR2 reads SYDVKM. CDR3 region: CASSPPRGRGSYNEQFF. The CDR3 region has the DNA TGTGCCAGCAGCCCACCCCGCGGGAGAGGTTCCTACAATGAGCAGTTCTTC. Complete variable domain (other parts from reference TRBV28 and TRBJ2-1): DVKVTQSSRYLVKRTGEKVFLECVQDMDHENMFWYRQDPGLGLRLIYFSYDVKMKEKGDIPEGYSVSREKKERFSLILESASTNQTSMYLCASSPPRGRGSYNEQFFGPGTRLTVL.

The V call is TRBV29-1, the J call TRBJ1-1; TRBD1 agrees at 8 bases. The length of the CDR3 is 14 residues. The germline V gene encodes CDR1 SQVTM and CDR2 ANQGSEA. The V gene end was trimmed by 5 bases and the J gene end by 1 base; junction bases not matched to a gene: 6. CDR3 protein: CSVHHGQGNTEAFF. In DNA form, the CDR3 reads TGCAGCGTTCACCATGGACAGGGGAACACTGAAGCTTTCTTT.

The chain recombines TRBV7-9 with TRBJ2-1; TRBD2 is a possible D gene (5 bases). The V gene lost 2 bases and the J gene lost 2 bases, with 13 bases spanning the gap. From germline, CDR1 is SEHNR and CDR2 FQNEAQ (reference sequence). This CDR3 spans 16 amino acids. Here the CDR3 DNA reads TGTGCCAGCAGCTTAATCGCGGGCCCTACCTACAATGAGCAGTTCTTC. Protein product: CASSLIAGPTYNEQFF.

V gene TRBV7-2 combines with J gene TRBJ1-1; tentative D call: TRBD1 (5 bases). CDR3 length: 15 residues. Trimming shortened V by 3 bases and J by 4 bases, and 15 bases separated the two germline ends. Germline V gene sequence: CDR1 SGHTA, CDR2 FQGNSA. The DNA for the CDR3 is TGTGCCAGCAGCTTGCAGGGCCGGGGTAGCACTGAAGCTTTCTTT. It specifies CASSLQGRGSTEAFF.

The chain has TRBV9 and TRBJ2-2; D remains ambiguous. The CDR3 extends over 14 amino acids. V was shortened by 2 bases and J by 8 bases, with 13 bases between the two germline ends. Germline values: CDR1 SGDLS, CDR2 YYNGEE. The CDR3 is CASSVRIRAGELFF. The CDR3 DNA follows: TGTGCCAGCAGCGTTAGGATTCGGGCAGGGGAGCTGTTTTTT.

This clone showed up just once. This rearrangement joins TRBV2 to TRBJ1-5, with D possibly being TRBD1 (5 bases). The V gene's germline CDR1 is SNHLY and CDR2 FYNNEI. The length of the CDR3 is 15 residues. The V and J ends lost 6 bases and 5 bases respectively, with 17 bases between them. The CDR3 region is CASSLRRGLDQPQHF. The CDR3 nucleotides read TGTGCCAGCAGCCTCCGGCGGGGACTTGATCAGCCCCAGCATTTT.

This chain connects TRBV2 to TRBJ1-1; TRBD1 agrees at 9 bases. Germline CDR1 SNHLY, CDR2 FYNNEI. This CDR3 has 15 amino acids. The trim removed 5 bases at V and 0 bases at J, leaving 4 bases unmatched. CDR3 region: CASSYRGRLNTEAFF. Written as DNA, the CDR3 is TGTGCCAGCAGTTACAGGGGGCGCTTGAACACTGAAGCTTTCTTT. Full variable domain (remainder filled in from reference TRBV2 and TRBJ1-1): EPEVTQTPSHQVTQMGQEVILRCVPISNHLYFYWYRQILGQKVEFLVSFYNNEISEKSEIFDDQFSVERPDGSNFTLKIRSTKLEDSAMYFCASSYRGRLNTEAFFGQGTRLTVV.

The rearrangement uses TRBV29-1 and TRBJ1-5; unclear D gene. The CDR3 spans 12 residues. Germline V gene lookup returns CDR1 SQVTM and CDR2 ANQGSEA. The V end lost 6 bases, the J end lost 5 bases, and 11 bases lay between the germline ends. The CDR3 DNA sequence: TGCAGCGTGGGAGACTGGGATCAGCCCCAGCATTTT. It is translated as CSVGDWDQPQHF.

The chain recombines TRBV5-1 with TRBJ1-1, with D unresolved. The CDR3 consists of 16 residues. The germline V gene encodes CDR1 SGHRS and CDR2 YFSETQ. The ends were cut back, 0 bases at V and 6 bases at J, with 18 bases in the middle. The CDR3 coding sequence is TGCGCCAGCAGCTTGGGAGTTTCCCCCCTAGTCTCTGAAGCTTTCTTT. This sequence encodes CASSLGVSPLVSEAFF.

The chain is built from TRBV7-8 and TRBJ2-1, with unresolved D. The germline V gene encodes CDR1 SGHVS and CDR2 FQNEAQ. The CDR3 has 13 residues. The V gene lost 5 bases and the J gene lost 10 bases, with 15 bases spanning the gap. CDR3 sequence (DNA): TGTGCCAGCAGCGCTTCCCCCCGTAGCGAGCAGTTCTTC. It translates to CASSASPRSEQFF.

The chain is built from TRBV30 and TRBJ1-3; D remains ambiguous. The length of the CDR3 is 13 residues. The germline CDR1 and CDR2 sequences are GTSNPN and SVGIG (reference sequence). V was cut by 0 bases and J by 0 bases, with 3 bases left in between. This CDR3 is CAWSVTSGNTIYF. CDR3 DNA: TGTGCCTGGAGTGTCACCTCTGGAAACACCATATATTTT.

This chain's CDR3 is CASSLGGWERGAEAFF. Written as DNA, the CDR3 is TGTGCCAGCAGCTTGGGGGGTTGGGAACGGGGCGCTGAAGCTTTCTTT. The rearrangement joins TRBV5-4 to TRBJ1-1, with D possibly matching TRBD1 (5 bases). The germline V gene has CDR1 SGHNT and CDR2 YYREEE (reference sequence). This CDR3 region has 16 residues. Between the trimmed V and J ends, which lost 0 bases and 6 bases, there was a span of 18 bases.

V is TRBV5-1 and J is TRBJ2-5; TRBD2 matches at 9 bases. CDR1 and CDR2 (germline): SGHRS, YFSETQ. The V and J ends lost 4 bases and 2 bases, in that order; junction bases with no gene match: 3. CDR3 length: 14 amino acids. The CDR3 loop reads CASSLGLAQETQYF. The CDR3 DNA sequence: TGCGCCAGCAGCCTCGGACTAGCGCAAGAGACCCAGTACTTC.